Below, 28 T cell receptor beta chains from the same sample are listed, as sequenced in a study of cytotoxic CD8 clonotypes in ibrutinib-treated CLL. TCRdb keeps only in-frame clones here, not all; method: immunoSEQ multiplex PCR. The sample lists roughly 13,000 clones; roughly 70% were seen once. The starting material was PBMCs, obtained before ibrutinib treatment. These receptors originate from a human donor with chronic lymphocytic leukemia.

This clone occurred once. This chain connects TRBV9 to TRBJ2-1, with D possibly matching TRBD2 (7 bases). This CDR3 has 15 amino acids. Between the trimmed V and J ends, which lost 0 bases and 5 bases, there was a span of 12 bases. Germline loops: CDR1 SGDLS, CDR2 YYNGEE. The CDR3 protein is CASSVGGGANNEQFF. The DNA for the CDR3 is TGTGCCAGCAGCGTAGGAGGGGGGGCCAACAATGAGCAGTTCTTC. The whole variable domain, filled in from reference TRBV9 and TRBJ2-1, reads DSGVTQTPKHLITATGQRVTLRCSPRSGDLSVYWYQQSLDQGLQFLIQYYNGEERAKGNILERFSAQQFPDLHSELNLSSLELGDSALYFCASSVGGGANNEQFFGPGTRLTVL.

The CDR3 is CACWGGPQGTEAFF. In DNA, the CDR3 is TGTGCCTGTTGGGGGGGGCCCCAGGGCACTGAAGCTTTCTTT. V usage is TRBV30 and J usage is TRBJ1-1; a possible D gene is TRBD1 (6 bases). V lost 6 bases to trimming and J lost 4 bases, with 18 bases between them. Germline V gene sequence: CDR1 GTSNPN, CDR2 SVGIG (reference sequence). The CDR3 runs to 14 residues.

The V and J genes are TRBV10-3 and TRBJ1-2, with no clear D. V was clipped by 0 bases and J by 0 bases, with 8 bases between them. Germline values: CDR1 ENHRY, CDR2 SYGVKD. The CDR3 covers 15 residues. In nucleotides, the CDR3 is TGTGCCATCAGTGAGTCGGGCGGAACTAACTATGGCTACACCTTC. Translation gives CAISESGGTNYGYTF.

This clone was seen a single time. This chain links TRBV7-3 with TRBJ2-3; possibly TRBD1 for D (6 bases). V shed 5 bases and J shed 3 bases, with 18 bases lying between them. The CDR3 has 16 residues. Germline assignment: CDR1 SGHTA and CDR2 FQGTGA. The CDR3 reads CASSPPTGRVTDTQYF. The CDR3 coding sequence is TGTGCCAGCAGCCCACCGACAGGCAGAGTGACAGATACGCAGTATTTT.

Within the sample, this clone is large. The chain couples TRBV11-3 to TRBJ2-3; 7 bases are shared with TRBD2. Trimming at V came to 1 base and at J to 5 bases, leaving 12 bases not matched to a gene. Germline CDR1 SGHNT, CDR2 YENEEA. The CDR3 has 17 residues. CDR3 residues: CASSLGRRESQGDTQYF. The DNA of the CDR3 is TGTGCCAGCAGCTTAGGCCGGCGGGAGAGCCAGGGAGATACGCAGTATTTT.

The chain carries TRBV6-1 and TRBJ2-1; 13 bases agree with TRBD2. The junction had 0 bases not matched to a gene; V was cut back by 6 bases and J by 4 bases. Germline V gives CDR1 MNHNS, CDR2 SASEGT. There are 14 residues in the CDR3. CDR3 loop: CASRLAGGYNEQFF. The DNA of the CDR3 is TGTGCCAGCAGACTAGCGGGAGGGTACAATGAGCAGTTCTTC.

CDR3 DNA sequence: TGTGCCACCTGGGGGCCCCCTCTGGGGGCCAACGTCCTGACTTTC. It encodes CATWGPPLGANVLTF. The chain couples TRBV19 to TRBJ2-6, with D possibly TRBD1 on 6 matching bases. Trimming shortened V by 10 bases and J by 4 bases, and 17 bases separated the two germline ends. CDR1 is LNHDA, CDR2 SQIVND, per germline (reference sequence). This CDR3 spans 15 amino acids.

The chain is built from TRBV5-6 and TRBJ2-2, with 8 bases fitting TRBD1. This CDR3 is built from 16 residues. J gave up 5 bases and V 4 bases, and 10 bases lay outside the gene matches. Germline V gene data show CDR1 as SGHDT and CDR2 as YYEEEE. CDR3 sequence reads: CASSPGQGEYTGELFF. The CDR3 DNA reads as TGTGCCAGCAGCCCCGGACAGGGCGAATATACCGGGGAGCTGTTTTTT.

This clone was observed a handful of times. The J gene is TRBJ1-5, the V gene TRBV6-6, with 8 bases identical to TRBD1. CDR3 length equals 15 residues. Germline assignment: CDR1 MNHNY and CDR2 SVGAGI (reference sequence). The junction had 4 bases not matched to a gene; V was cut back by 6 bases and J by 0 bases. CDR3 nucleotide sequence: TGTGCCAGCAGCAAGGACAGGGCTAGCAATCAGCCCCAGCATTTT. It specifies CASSKDRASNQPQHF.

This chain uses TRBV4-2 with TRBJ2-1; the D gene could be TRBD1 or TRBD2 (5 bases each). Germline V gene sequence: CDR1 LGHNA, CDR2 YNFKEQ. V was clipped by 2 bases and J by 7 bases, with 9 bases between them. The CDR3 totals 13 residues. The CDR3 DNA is TGTGCCAGCAGCCAACCGGGGCGGAATGAGCAGTTCTTC. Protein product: CASSQPGRNEQFF.

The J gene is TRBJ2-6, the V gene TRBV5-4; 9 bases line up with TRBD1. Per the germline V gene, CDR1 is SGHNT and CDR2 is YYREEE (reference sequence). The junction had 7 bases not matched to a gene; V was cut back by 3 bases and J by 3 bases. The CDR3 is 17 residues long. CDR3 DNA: TGTGCCAGCAGCTCCGGGACAGGGCTGCGTGGGGCCAACGTCCTGACTTTC. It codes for CASSSGTGLRGANVLTF.

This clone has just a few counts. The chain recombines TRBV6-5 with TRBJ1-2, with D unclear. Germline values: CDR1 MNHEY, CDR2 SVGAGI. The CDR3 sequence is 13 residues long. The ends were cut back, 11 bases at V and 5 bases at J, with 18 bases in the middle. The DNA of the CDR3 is TGTGCCGCTCTCGGGCCTCGGGCGTATGGCTACACCTTC. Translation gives CAALGPRAYGYTF.

The CDR3, as DNA: TGTGCCAGCAGCTGGGGGACCGGGAACATGGGAGGGACCCAGTACTTC. This encodes CASSWGTGNMGGTQYF. The chain links TRBV5-4 to TRBJ2-5; TRBD2 is a possible D gene (6 bases). Trimming stripped 3 bases from V and 7 bases from J, with 22 bases between. Looked up from germline, CDR1 is SGHNT and CDR2 is YYREEE (reference sequence). CDR3 length equals 16 residues.

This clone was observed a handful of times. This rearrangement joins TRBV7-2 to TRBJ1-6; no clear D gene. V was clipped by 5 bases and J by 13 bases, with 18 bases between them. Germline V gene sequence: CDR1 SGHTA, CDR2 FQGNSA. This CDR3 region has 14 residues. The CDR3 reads CASSPPGHPVPLHF. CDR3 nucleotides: TGTGCCAGCAGCCCCCCCGGGCACCCCGTCCCCCTCCACTTT.

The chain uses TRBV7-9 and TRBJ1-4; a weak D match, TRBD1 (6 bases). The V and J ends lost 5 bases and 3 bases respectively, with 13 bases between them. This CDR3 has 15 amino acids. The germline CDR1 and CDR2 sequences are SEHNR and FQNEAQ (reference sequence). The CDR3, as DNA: TGTGCCAGCAGCCTCACGACAGGCCCTAATGAAAAACTGTTTTTT. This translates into CASSLTTGPNEKLFF.

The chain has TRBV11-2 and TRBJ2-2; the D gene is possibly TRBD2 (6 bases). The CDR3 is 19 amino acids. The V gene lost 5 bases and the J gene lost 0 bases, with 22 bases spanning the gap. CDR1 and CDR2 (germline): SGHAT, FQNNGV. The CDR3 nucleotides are TGTGCCAGCAGCCGCCTGGCGACCGGGACTCCTTCGAACACCGGGGAGCTGTTTTTT. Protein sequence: CASSRLATGTPSNTGELFF.

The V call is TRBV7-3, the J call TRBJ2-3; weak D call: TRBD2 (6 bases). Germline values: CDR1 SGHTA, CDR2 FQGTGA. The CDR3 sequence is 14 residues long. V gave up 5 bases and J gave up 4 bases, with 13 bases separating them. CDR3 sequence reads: CASSRGLASDTQYF. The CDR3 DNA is TGTGCCAGCAGCCGGGGACTCGCCTCAGATACGCAGTATTTT.

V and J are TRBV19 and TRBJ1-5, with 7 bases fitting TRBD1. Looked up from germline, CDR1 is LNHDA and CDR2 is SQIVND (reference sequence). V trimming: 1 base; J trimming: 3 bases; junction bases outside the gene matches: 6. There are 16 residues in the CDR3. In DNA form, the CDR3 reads TGTGCCAGTAGTATAGGGGGGGACAGCTCCAATCAGCCCCAGCATTTT. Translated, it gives CASSIGGDSSNQPQHF.

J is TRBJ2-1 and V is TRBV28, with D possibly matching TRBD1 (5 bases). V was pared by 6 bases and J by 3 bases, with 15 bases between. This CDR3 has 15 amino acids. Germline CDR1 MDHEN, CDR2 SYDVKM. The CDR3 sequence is CASRTQGLGYNEQFF. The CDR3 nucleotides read TGTGCCAGCAGGACCCAGGGTTTGGGCTACAATGAGCAGTTCTTC.

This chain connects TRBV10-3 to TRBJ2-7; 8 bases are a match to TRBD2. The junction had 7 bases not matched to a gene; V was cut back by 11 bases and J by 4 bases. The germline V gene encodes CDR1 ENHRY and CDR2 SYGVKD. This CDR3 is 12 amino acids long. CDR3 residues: CAAGGASYEQYF. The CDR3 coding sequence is TGTGCCGCCGGGGGGGCCTCGTACGAGCAGTACTTC.

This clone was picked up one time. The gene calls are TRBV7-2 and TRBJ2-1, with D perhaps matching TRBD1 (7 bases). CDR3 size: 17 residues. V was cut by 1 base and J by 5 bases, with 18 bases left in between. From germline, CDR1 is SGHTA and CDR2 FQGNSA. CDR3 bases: TGTGCCAGCAGCTTAGTCCCCAGGGGGTGGGGGGACAATGAGCAGTTCTTC. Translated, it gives CASSLVPRGWGDNEQFF.

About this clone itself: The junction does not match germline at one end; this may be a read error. In nucleotides, the CDR3 is TGTGCCAGCAGTGAGGGGACTAACCCTCCGGGTAACCACTTC. Amino acid sequence: CASSEGTNPPGNHF. The chain joins TRBV2 to TRBJ2-5, with 7 bases fitting TRBD2. The CDR3 is made up of 14 amino acids. Germline V gene data show CDR1 as SNHLY and CDR2 as FYNNEI.

The CDR3 here is CASRGTDNTGELFF. The DNA of the CDR3 is TGTGCCAGTAGAGGGACAGACAACACCGGGGAGCTGTTTTTT. This rearrangement joins TRBV19 to TRBJ2-2, with 7 nucleotides matching TRBD1. The J segment lost 2 bases and the V segment lost 6 bases, leaving 3 bases of the junction unmatched. CDR3 length: 14 amino acids. Germline CDR1 is LNHDA and CDR2 is SQIVND (reference sequence). Together with reference TRBV19 and TRBJ2-2, the CDR3 gives the full variable domain: DGGITQSPKYLFRKEGQNVTLSCEQNLNHDAMYWYRQDPGQGLRLIYYSQIVNDFQKGDIAEGYSVSREKKESFPLTVTSAQKNPTAFYLCASRGTDNTGELFFGEGSRLTVL.

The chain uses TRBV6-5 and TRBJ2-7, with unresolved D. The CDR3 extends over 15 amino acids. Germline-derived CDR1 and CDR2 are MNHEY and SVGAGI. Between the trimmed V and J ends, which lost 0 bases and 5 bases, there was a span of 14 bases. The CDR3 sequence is CASSYSQIGLHEQYF. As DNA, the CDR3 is TGTGCCAGCAGTTACTCCCAGATTGGTCTCCACGAGCAGTACTTC.

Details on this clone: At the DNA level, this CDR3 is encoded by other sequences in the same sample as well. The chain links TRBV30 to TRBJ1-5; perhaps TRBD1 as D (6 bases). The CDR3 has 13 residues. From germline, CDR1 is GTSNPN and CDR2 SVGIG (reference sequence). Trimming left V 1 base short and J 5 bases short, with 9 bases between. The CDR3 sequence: CAWSAAGDQPQHF. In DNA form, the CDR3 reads TGTGCCTGGAGTGCGGCAGGGGATCAGCCCCAGCATTTT.

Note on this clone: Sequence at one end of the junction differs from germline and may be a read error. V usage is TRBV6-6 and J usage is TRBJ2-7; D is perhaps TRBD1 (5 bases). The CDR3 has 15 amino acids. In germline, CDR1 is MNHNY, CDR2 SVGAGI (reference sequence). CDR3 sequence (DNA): TGTGCCAGCAGTTACTCGGGGCAGGAGAGCCCCATTTTGGACTTC. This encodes CASSYSGQESPILDF.

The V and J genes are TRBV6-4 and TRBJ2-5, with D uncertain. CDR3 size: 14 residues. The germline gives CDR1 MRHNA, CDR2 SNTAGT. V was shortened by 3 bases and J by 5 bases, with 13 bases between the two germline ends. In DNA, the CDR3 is TGTGCCAGCAGTGAAGGCCCCGTTGGGGAGACCCAGTACTTC. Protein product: CASSEGPVGETQYF.

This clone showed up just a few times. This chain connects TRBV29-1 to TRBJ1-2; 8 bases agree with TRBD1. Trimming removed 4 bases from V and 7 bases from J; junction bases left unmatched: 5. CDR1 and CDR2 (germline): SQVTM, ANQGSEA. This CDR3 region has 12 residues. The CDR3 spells CSVGTGLSGYTF. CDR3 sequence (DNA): TGCAGCGTTGGGACAGGGTTGAGTGGCTACACCTTC.